The present entry profiles one TCR beta chain with its context. This clonotype was recorded many times. Its antigen is still unknown. The input lacks base qualities; no much larger clone sits a single base away. This sample was included in a study of regulatory T cells in long-lasting Graves disease (dated by TCRdb to about 2021). Background for the entire study: Patients with newly diagnosed Graves' disease had been on antithyroid drugs for under 3 months. Persistent Graves' disease patients were compared with newly diagnosed Graves' disease patients by peripheral blood TCR sequencing and RNA sequencing. The study was conducted in China and was registered as a clinical trial. TCR sequencing covered approximately 13 persistent and about 20 newly diagnosed Graves' disease patients, 33 samples in total. What the study reported, not specific to this receptor: Only peripheral blood was studied, because thyroid tissue, the primary lesion, was inaccessible. TRBV28, TRBJ1-2 and TRBJ2-5 were preferentially used in persistent disease, while TRBV20-1 and TRBJ2-1 were favored in newly diagnosed disease. Compared with newly diagnosed patients, persistent Graves' disease patients had lower TCR Shannon entropy and fewer highly expanded clones, which suggests clonal expansion. Persistent patients shared more public clonotypes among themselves (approximately 2,500) than newly diagnosed patients did (approximately 970). Sequencing and analysis were limited to the TCR beta chain. As a limitation, the authors acknowledged that the small sample size may reduce accuracy.

From the germline V gene, CDR1 is MDHEN and CDR2 is SYDVKM. V loses 6 bases of germline sequence and J loses 4 bases, and the interval between the two ends is 12 bases. Inclusive of the bounding cysteine and phenylalanine, the CDR3 is 13 residues long. Left in the record is the CDR3 DNA by itself, 39 bases read in frame from the first base. Libraries came from multiplex PCR. The instrument given in TCRdb is Illumina HiSeq 4000. TCR beta libraries were built with iRepertoire HTBI primers and Arm-PCR amplification of CDR3 regions. Gel purification was performed on PCR products prior to sequencing. The authors processed their data as follows. Gene usage analysis of CDR3 amino acid clonotypes relied on the roughly 64 TRBV and fewer than 15 TRBJ segments identified across samples. COPE and FqMerger were used to merge the filtered high-quality paired reads into contigs. BLAST was used to align contigs to IMGT TRBV, TRBD and TRBJ reference genes, and CDR3 was defined according to IMGT. Highly expanded clones were defined as clonotypes with a frequency above 0.1%. Shannon entropy was used to measure repertoire diversity, and the Gini coefficient was used to measure V-J evenness. Public clonotypes were defined as clonotypes shared by more than one individual. TCRdb passed the public sequencing reads through fastp at Q25 and MiXCR, retaining productive beta sequences. Each record represents a unique CDR3 protein, reported with the most common genes and DNA among its rows. Here the V and J calls rest on TCRdb's processing, not on the authors' analysis. Present in this sample are around 450,000 distinct CDR3 sequences, just under 15% of which were seen just once. The ten most abundant clones make up 15% to 20% of the sample.

The time point label on this specimen signifies: newly diagnosed GD, antithyroid drugs for less than 3 months. For both TCR sequencing and RNA sequencing, RNA was extracted from PBMCs in TRIzol. Graves' disease was diagnosed according to American Thyroid Association guidelines. Patients were recruited from an endocrinology department in Xi'an, China. From each patient, around 9.3 milliliters of peripheral blood was collected into an EDTA anticoagulant tube. Ficoll Paque Plus density gradient separation was used to isolate PBMCs, and no further T cell sorting was done. An Agilent 2100 Bioanalyzer and agarose gel were used to check RNA quality, while a NanoDrop 2000 measured RNA concentration. This same sample was also taken into another study, of T cells in Graves' hyperthyroidism and ophthalmopathy. The second study's authors report: Stable Graves' hyperthyroidism was defined as no progression to ophthalmopathy during 18 months of follow-up. The hyperthyroidism patients were between 18 and 65 years old and newly diagnosed, with a disease duration of less than 2 months. Any patient with an uncontrolled infection, another autoimmune disease, pregnancy or lactation was excluded. Diagnoses were based on clinical symptoms, serum thyroxine and TRAb, thyroid ultrasound and orbital computed tomography. The first round of RT-PCR for the TCR CDR3 was performed with the HTBI primer set and the Qiagen OneStep RT-PCR kit. Most expanded thyroid clonotypes (frequency above 0.001) were also detected in blood, a finding suggesting that blood repertoires may reflect thyroid immune responses. A 13 V-J signature model separated ophthalmopathy from stable hyperthyroidism, with around 90% sensitivity and just under 84% specificity in cross-validation and 80%/75% in testing. In validation, the model predicted progression to ophthalmopathy with approximately 71% sensitivity and roughly 75% specificity, a median of 6.5 months before onset. To identify TCR V-J signatures that set the groups apart, the researchers used a discovery cohort of 90 to 100 patients, made up of some 41 with Graves' ophthalmopathy and 55 to 65 with stable Graves' hyperthyroidism. Prospective prediction of ophthalmopathy was tested in an independent validation cohort consisting of some 20 hyperthyroidism patients and some 15 patients who later progressed to ophthalmopathy. The approximately 100 discovery patients were divided at random into training and test sets in a 7:3 ratio. The study also compared thyroid tissue and blood T-cell repertoires from 6 or 7 Graves' hyperthyroidism patients. After sampling, hyperthyroidism patients received methimazole starting at 30 mg daily, and ophthalmopathy patients received high-dose intravenous methylprednisolone. A second multiplex PCR round built the libraries, followed by size selection and purification. Libraries were sequenced paired-end with 100 bp reads on an Illumina HiSeq2000. Raw data were processed with SOAPnuke, discarding reads with adapters, uncalled bases, mean Phred below 15, or no exact constant-primer or identifier match. COPE v1.2.5 was used to merge high-quality paired reads, and clonotypes were defined as unique nucleotide sequences. MiTCR v1.1 was used to align the clonotypes against IMGT TRBV, TRBD and TRBJ reference segments. Only V-J combinations with frequency above 0.0001, covering 98% to 99.2% of repertoires, were analysed. A TCS score was defined as the ratio of F50 (clonal expansion) to E x V (chaos), with BLOSUM62-based TCRdist applied between CDR3 peptides within each V-J. Welch's t-statistics and random forest reduced fewer than 600 V-J features to roughly 13, which were used in a naive Bayes classifier (R e1071). No statistical method was used to set the sample size in advance, and investigators knew the group allocation. The paper reports TCR Vbeta CDR3 sequencing of some 140 peripheral blood samples: under 45 ophthalmopathy, about 75 hyperthyroidism and 17 progressor patients.

This TCR derives from a woman in her twenties or thirties with Graves disease. Donor details come from another sample of the same person, matched by shared clones. The material was peripheral blood mononuclear cells (PBMCs), obtained at new diagnosis, from a patient treated with antithyroid drugs. Here the chain combines TRBV28 and TRBJ1-2; TRBD1 is perhaps the D gene, given 5 matching bases. The CDR3 corresponds to CASSLDSPYGYTF. The base sequence is TGTGCCAGCAGCCTTGACAGCCCCTATGGCTACACCTTC.